The present T cell receptor beta chain was sequenced within a study of memory B cells and T cells in multiple sclerosis. This table comes from immunoSEQ multiplex PCR, and its TCRdb copy is limited to in-frame clones, with some not included. The sample has about 14,000 clones, approximately 70% seen once. This CDR3 comprises 14 residues. V dropped 2 bases and J dropped 5 bases, with 11 bases sitting between them. Germline V gene data show CDR1 as SGHVS and CDR2 as FNYEAQ. The source of this sequence is a human donor with multiple sclerosis. This chain links TRBV7-6 with TRBJ2-3, with TRBD1 as a possible D gene (6 bases). The sequenced material came from memory (CD45RO+) CD4+ T cells from blood. CDR3 nucleotide sequence: TGTGCCAGCAGCTTAAACAGGGAGTTAGATACGCAGTATTTT. Translated: CASSLNRELDTQYF.